This T cell receptor (beta chain) was documented in a study of early T cells in non-severe SARS-CoV-2 infection. Across the study: Sequencing of bulk RNA from unsorted whole blood was done, without chain pairing. Findings of the study overall: Clonotype matching in VDJdb favored anti-spike CD8 responses and did not capture private and CD4 specificities.

Unique molecular identifiers (one per individual cDNA molecule) were attached. One entry per CDR3 protein results from TCRdb running MiXCR on the 5' RACE reads. The data contain approximately 71,000 distinct CDR3 sequences, around 12% of them seen just once; the ten biggest clones take up roughly 2.6%. Many counts were recorded for this clonotype. What it binds is not known. Trimming removed 6 bases from V and 4 bases from J, with 9 bases in between. The CDR3 contains 11 residues. Germline values: CDR1 DFQATT, CDR2 SNEGSKA (reference sequence). The sequencing here drew on whole blood, taken at baseline. The chain has TRBV20-1 and TRBJ2-5; D is undetermined. The clonotype originates from an adult who was a healthcare worker with PCR-confirmed SARS-CoV-2 infection or an uninfected control (not recorded which). CDR3 sequence (DNA): TGCAGTGCCGAACATTCAGAGACCCAGTACTTC. It is translated as CSAEHSETQYF.